Following are 22 T cell receptor beta chains from one sample sequenced in a study of cytomegalovirus exposure and HLA in healthy donors. Researchers ran the PCR with 60 Vbeta and 13 Jbeta primers. Sequencing was performed with immunoSEQ multiplex PCR; in TCRdb, only in-frame clones are kept and a portion is missing. The sample lists roughly 190,000 clones, more than 60% seen once, with 2.5% to 4% in the top ten. Sequences were obtained from PBMCs. These receptors all stem from a female donor in good health and CMV-seronegative.

This clone was seen once. This sequence joins TRBV28 and TRBJ2-7, with D tentatively TRBD1 (5 bases). The germline V and J ends were trimmed by 4 bases and 7 bases, with 20 bases remaining between them. Germline V lookup: CDR1 MDHEN, CDR2 SYDVKM. This CDR3 contains 15 residues. CDR3 DNA sequence: TGTGCCAGCAGTTGGGGCGACTCCCCTTTGGTTGAGCAGTACTTC. This encodes CASSWGDSPLVEQYF.

The chain recombines TRBV28 with TRBJ2-5, with 7 bases lining up with TRBD1. Germline CDR1 is MDHEN and CDR2 is SYDVKM. CDR3 length: 15 residues. V dropped 8 bases and J dropped 2; count of bases not matched to a gene: 11. The CDR3, as DNA: TGTGCCAGCCGTTGGGAGAGGGGGCGTCAAGAGACCCAGTACTTC. It encodes CASRWERGRQETQYF.

The sample holds a few counts of this clone. The CDR3, as DNA: TGTGCCAGCAGCCCGGCCGGGGGGCGAGATCAGCCCCAGCATTTT. It yields the protein CASSPAGGRDQPQHF. V and J are TRBV7-2 and TRBJ1-5; a weak D match, TRBD1 (6 bases). The CDR3 spans 15 residues. Trimming stripped 5 bases from V and 5 bases from J, with 16 bases between. The germline V gene has CDR1 SGHTA and CDR2 FQGNSA. Using reference TRBV7-2 and TRBJ1-5 for the parts outside the CDR3, the full variable domain is GAGVSQSPSNKVTEKGKDVELRCDPISGHTALYWYRQSLGQGLEFLIYFQGNSAPDKSGLPSDRFSAERTGGSVSTLTIQRTQQEDSAVYLCASSPAGGRDQPQHFGDGTRLSIL.

This clone occurred once. The rearrangement uses TRBV7-8 and TRBJ1-2, with TRBD1 matching 7 bases. The V gene's germline CDR1 is SGHVS and CDR2 FQNEAQ. V gave up 3 bases and J gave up 3 bases; unmatched junction bases: 7. This CDR3 spans 15 amino acids. CDR3 amino acids: CASSFDRAGDYGYTF. CDR3 coding DNA: TGTGCCAGCAGCTTCGACAGGGCGGGCGACTATGGCTACACCTTC.

To note about this clone: The junction differs from germline at one of its ends, possibly a read error. This chain links TRBV6-5 with TRBJ2-5; D possibly corresponds to TRBD1 (6 bases). This CDR3 region has 14 residues. CDR1 is MNHEY and CDR2 is SVGAGI in the germline V gene. CDR3 coding DNA: TGTGCCAGCAGTTACTCGTCCAGGGGAGAGATCCAGTACTTC. Its translation is CASSYSSRGEIQYF.

This clone has only a few counts. The V and J genes are TRBV5-4 and TRBJ1-2; 9 bases match TRBD1. Germline values: CDR1 SGHNT, CDR2 YYREEE (reference sequence). The CDR3 is 14 amino acids. V trimming: 4 bases; J trimming: 2 bases; junction bases outside the gene matches: 3. The CDR3 nucleotides are TGTGCCAGCAGCCGTACAGGGGGCAACTATGGCTACACCTTC. This gives the protein CASSRTGGNYGYTF.

In this sample, this clone turned up a few times. This chain links TRBV6-1 with TRBJ2-1, with D possibly matching TRBD2 (7 bases). Germline CDR1 MNHNS, CDR2 SASEGT. The CDR3 covers 14 residues. V gave up 7 bases and J gave up 4 bases, with 14 bases separating them. CDR3 loop: CASTEGGPYNEQFF. Written as DNA, the CDR3 is TGTGCCAGCACCGAGGGGGGGCCTTACAATGAGCAGTTCTTC.

The chain couples TRBV19 to TRBJ1-2; D not certain. Germline V gene sequence: CDR1 LNHDA, CDR2 SQIVND (reference sequence). This CDR3 region has 15 residues. V gave up 6 bases and J gave up 5 bases, with 19 bases separating them. This chain's CDR3 is CASSQNLFPEYGYTF. The CDR3 DNA sequence: TGTGCCAGTAGCCAGAACTTGTTCCCGGAGTATGGCTACACCTTC.

This clone was seen a single time. The chain is built from TRBV2 and TRBJ1-1; D perhaps matches TRBD1 (5 bases). This CDR3 comprises 14 residues. Germline lookup yields CDR1 SNHLY and CDR2 FYNNEI. Between the trimmed V and J ends, which lost 6 bases and 0 bases, there was a span of 11 bases. The CDR3 spells CASREGLMNTEAFF. CDR3 nucleotides: TGTGCCAGCAGAGAGGGACTCATGAACACTGAAGCTTTCTTT.

The chain joins TRBV2 to TRBJ1-1; D may be TRBD1 (6 bases). This CDR3 region has 13 residues. The germline V and J ends were trimmed by 6 bases and 4 bases, with 12 bases remaining between them. Germline assignment: CDR1 SNHLY and CDR2 FYNNEI. As DNA, the CDR3 is TGTGCCAGCAGATCACAGGGTAGCACTGAAGCTTTCTTT. Translating gives CASRSQGSTEAFF. Using reference TRBV2 and TRBJ1-1 for the parts outside the CDR3, the full variable domain is EPEVTQTPSHQVTQMGQEVILRCVPISNHLYFYWYRQILGQKVEFLVSFYNNEISEKSEIFDDQFSVERPDGSNFTLKIRSTKLEDSAMYFCASRSQGSTEAFFGQGTRLTVV.

The chain has TRBV11-3 and TRBJ2-5, with D perhaps TRBD2 (5 bases). The CDR3 is 13 residues long. Germline assignment: CDR1 SGHNT and CDR2 YENEEA. Trimming took off 1 base at V and 3 bases at J, with 6 bases between the two ends. CDR3 bases: TGTGCCAGCAGCTTAGCAGCGGAAGAGACCCAGTACTTC. This sequence encodes CASSLAAEETQYF.

V usage is TRBV6-5 and J usage is TRBJ1-2; TRBD1 is a possible D gene (6 bases). Germline CDR1 reads MNHEY; CDR2 reads SVGAGI. The CDR3 totals 15 residues. V was cut by 6 bases and J by 0 bases, with 14 bases left in between. DNA for the CDR3: TGTGCCAGCAGGGATGACAGGACAGCTAACTATGGCTACACCTTC. Amino acids: CASRDDRTANYGYTF.

V usage is TRBV6-6 and J usage is TRBJ1-1, with a tentative D call TRBD1 (6 bases). This CDR3 contains 14 residues. Per the germline V gene, CDR1 is MNHNY and CDR2 is SVGAGI (reference sequence). V gave up 4 bases and J gave up 4 bases, with 13 bases separating them. CDR3 nucleotides: TGTGCCAGCAGTTCGGGACAATATCGCACTGAAGCTTTCTTT. As protein: CASSSGQYRTEAFF.

The V call is TRBV5-1, the J call TRBJ2-1, with 12 nucleotides matching TRBD2. Trimming at V came to 3 bases and at J to 8 bases, leaving 9 bases not matched to a gene. The CDR3 contains 16 residues. Germline values: CDR1 SGHRS, CDR2 YFSETQ. CDR3 DNA: TGCGCCAGCAGCTCGACTAGCGGGAGTAAGTGGGATGAGCAGTTCTTC. It codes for CASSSTSGSKWDEQFF. Together with reference TRBV5-1 and TRBJ2-1, the CDR3 gives the full variable domain: KAGVTQTPRYLIKTRGQQVTLSCSPISGHRSVSWYQQTPGQGLQFLFEYFSETQRNKGNFPGRFSGRQFSNSRSEMNVSTLELGDSALYLCASSSTSGSKWDEQFFGPGTRLTVL.

This clone was picked up a small number of times. This chain joins TRBV5-4 and TRBJ1-6; no clear D. V gave up 0 bases and J gave up 0 bases, with 10 bases separating them. This CDR3 has 17 residues. The V gene's germline CDR1 is SGHNT and CDR2 YYREEE (reference sequence). CDR3 sequence: CASSLDSQSSYNSPLHF. The CDR3 bases are TGTGCCAGCAGCTTGGACAGCCAGAGCTCCTATAATTCACCCCTCCACTTT.

This clone was seen more than once but under ten times. V and J are TRBV10-3 and TRBJ1-1, with D perhaps TRBD1 (5 bases). Trimming removed 3 bases at V and 0 bases at J, with 14 bases between. Germline V gene sequence: CDR1 ENHRY, CDR2 SYGVKD. This CDR3 has 16 residues. CDR3 bases: TGTGCCATCAGTGACAGGGAGGGATCCATGAACACTGAAGCTTTCTTT. Its translation is CAISDREGSMNTEAFF.

This clone is a singleton in its sample. This rearrangement joins TRBV7-9 to TRBJ2-3; a weak D match, TRBD1 (6 bases). The CDR3 runs to 16 residues. Trimming stripped 1 base from V and 0 bases from J, with 11 bases between. Germline V lookup: CDR1 SEHNR, CDR2 FQNEAQ (reference sequence). CDR3 sequence: CASSLVRDTSTDTQYF. The CDR3, as DNA: TGTGCCAGCAGCTTAGTCCGGGACACCAGCACAGATACGCAGTATTTT.

This clone occurred a few times. The J gene is TRBJ1-4, the V gene TRBV7-6; 8 bases fit TRBD1. J gave up 6 bases and V 5 bases, and 8 bases lay outside the gene matches. CDR3 length equals 15 residues. Germline values: CDR1 SGHVS, CDR2 FNYEAQ. The CDR3 nucleotides read TGTGCCAGCAGCGCAGGCGGACAGGGAGATGAAAAACTGTTTTTT. Amino acid sequence: CASSAGGQGDEKLFF.

V usage is TRBV18 and J usage is TRBJ2-3; D not resolved. Germline CDR1 is KGHSH and CDR2 is LQKENI. The CDR3 has 15 residues. V lost 0 bases and J 2 bases, leaving 9 bases between the germline ends. The CDR3, as DNA: TGTGCCAGCTCACCACCGGCCCACCCCACAGATACGCAGTATTTT. It is translated as CASSPPAHPTDTQYF.

The J gene is TRBJ1-2, the V gene TRBV6-5; D possibly corresponds to TRBD1 (5 bases). The ends were cut back, 2 bases at V and 4 bases at J, with 8 bases in the middle. Looked up from germline, CDR1 is MNHEY and CDR2 is SVGAGI. This CDR3 comprises 13 residues. The CDR3: CASSYADSYGYTF. The DNA of the CDR3 is TGTGCCAGCAGTTACGCCGACAGCTATGGCTACACCTTC.

This chain connects TRBV30 to TRBJ2-3; 7 nucleotides agree with TRBD2. CDR1 GTSNPN and CDR2 SVGIG come from the germline V gene (reference sequence). The CDR3 totals 13 residues. Trimming removed 3 bases from V and 2 bases from J; junction bases left unmatched: 2. The CDR3 bases are TGTGCCTGGAGCAGCGGGAACACAGATACGCAGTATTTT. This codes for CAWSSGNTDTQYF.

V usage is TRBV5-5 and J usage is TRBJ2-7; 9 nucleotides line up with TRBD1. The junction had 6 bases not matched to a gene; V was cut back by 0 bases and J by 5 bases. CDR3 length: 15 amino acids. Germline V gene lookup returns CDR1 SGHKS and CDR2 YYEKEE (reference sequence). The CDR3 DNA reads as TGTGCCAGCAGCTTGGAAGGACAGGGGCTCCACGAGCAGTACTTC. It translates to CASSLEGQGLHEQYF.